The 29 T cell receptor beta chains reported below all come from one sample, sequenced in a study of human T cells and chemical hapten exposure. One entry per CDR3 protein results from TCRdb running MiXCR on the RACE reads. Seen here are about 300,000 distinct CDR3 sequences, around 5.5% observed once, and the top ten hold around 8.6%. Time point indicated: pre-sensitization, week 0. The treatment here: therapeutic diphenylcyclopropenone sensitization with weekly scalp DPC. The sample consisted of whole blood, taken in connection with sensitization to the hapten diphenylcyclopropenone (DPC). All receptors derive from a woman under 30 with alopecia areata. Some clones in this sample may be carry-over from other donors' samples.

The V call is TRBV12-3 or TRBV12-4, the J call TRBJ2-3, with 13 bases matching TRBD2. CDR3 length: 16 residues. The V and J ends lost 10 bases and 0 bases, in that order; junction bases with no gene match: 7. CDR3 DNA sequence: TGTGCCACCGCGACTAGCGGGGGGTATAGCACAGATACGCAGTATTTT. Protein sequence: CATATSGGYSTDTQYF.

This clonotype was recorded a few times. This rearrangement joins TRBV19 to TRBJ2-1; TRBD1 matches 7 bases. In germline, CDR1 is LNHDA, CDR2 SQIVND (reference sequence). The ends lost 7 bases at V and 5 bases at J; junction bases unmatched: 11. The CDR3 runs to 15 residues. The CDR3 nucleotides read TGTGCCAGTACTATGGGAGACAGGGATCACAATGAGCAGTTCTTC. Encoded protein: CASTMGDRDHNEQFF.

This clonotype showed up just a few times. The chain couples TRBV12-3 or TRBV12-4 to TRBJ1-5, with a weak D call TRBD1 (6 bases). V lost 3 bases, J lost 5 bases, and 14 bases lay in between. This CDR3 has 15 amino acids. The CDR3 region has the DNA TGTGCCAGCAGTTTTAGGGGGTCGGAAGATCAGCCCCAGCATTTT. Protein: CASSFRGSEDQPQHF.

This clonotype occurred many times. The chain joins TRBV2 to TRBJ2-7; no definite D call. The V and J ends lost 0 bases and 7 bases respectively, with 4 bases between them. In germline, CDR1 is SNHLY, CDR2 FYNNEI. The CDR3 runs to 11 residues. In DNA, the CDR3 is TGTGCCAGCAGTGAAGCCAAAGAGCAGTACTTC. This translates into CASSEAKEQYF. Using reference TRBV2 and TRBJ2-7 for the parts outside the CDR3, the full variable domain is EPEVTQTPSHQVTQMGQEVILRCVPISNHLYFYWYRQILGQKVEFLVSFYNNEISEKSEIFDDQFSVERPDGSNFTLKIRSTKLEDSAMYFCASSEAKEQYFGPGTRLTVT.

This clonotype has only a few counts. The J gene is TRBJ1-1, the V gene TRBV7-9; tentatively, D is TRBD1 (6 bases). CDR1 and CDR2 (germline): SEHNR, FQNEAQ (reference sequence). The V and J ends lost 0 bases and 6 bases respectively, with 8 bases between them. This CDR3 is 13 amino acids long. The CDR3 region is CASSLAGGSEAFF. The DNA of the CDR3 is TGTGCCAGCAGCTTAGCAGGGGGATCTGAAGCTTTCTTT. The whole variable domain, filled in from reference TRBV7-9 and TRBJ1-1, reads DTGVSQNPRHKITKRGQNVTFRCDPISEHNRLYWYRQTLGQGPEFLTYFQNEAQLEKSRLLSDRFSAERPKGSFSTLEIQRTEQGDSAMYLCASSLAGGSEAFFGQGTRLTVV.

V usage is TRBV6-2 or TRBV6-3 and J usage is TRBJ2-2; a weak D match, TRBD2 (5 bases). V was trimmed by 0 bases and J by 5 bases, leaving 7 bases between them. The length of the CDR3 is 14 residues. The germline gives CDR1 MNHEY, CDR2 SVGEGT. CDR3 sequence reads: CASSYSSATGELFF. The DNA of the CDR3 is TGTGCCAGCAGTTACTCTAGCGCAACCGGGGAGCTGTTTTTT.

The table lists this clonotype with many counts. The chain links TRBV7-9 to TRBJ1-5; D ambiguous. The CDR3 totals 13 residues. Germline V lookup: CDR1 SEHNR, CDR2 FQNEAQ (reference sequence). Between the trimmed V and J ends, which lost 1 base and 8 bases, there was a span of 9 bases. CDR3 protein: CASSLVPDEPQHF. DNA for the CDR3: TGTGCCAGCAGCTTAGTTCCAGATGAGCCCCAGCATTTT.

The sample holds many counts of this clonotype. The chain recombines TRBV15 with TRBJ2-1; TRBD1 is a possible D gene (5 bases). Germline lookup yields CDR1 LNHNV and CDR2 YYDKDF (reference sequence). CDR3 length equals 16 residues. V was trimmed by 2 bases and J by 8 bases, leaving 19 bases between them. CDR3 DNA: TGTGCCACCAGCAGACTGATGAAAAGGGGCTCGGATGAGCAGTTCTTC. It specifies CATSRLMKRGSDEQFF. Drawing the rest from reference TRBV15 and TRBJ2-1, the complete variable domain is DAMVIQNPRYQVTQFGKPVTLSCSQTLNHNVMYWYQQKSSQAPKLLFHYYDKDFNNEADTPDNFQSRRPNTSFCFLDIRSPGLGDTAMYLCATSRLMKRGSDEQFFGPGTRLTVL.

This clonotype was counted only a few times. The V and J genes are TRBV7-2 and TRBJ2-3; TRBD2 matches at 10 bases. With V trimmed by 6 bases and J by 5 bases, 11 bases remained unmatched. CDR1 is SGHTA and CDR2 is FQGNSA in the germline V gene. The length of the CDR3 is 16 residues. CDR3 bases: TGTGCCAGCAGTTACGGGACTAGCGTAAGGGGAGATACGCAGTATTTT. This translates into CASSYGTSVRGDTQYF.

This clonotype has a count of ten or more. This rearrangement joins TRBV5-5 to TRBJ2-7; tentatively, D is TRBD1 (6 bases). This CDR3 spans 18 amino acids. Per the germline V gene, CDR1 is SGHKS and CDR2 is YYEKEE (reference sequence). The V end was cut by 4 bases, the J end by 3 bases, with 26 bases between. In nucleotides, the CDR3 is TGTGCCAGCAGCCGTATTCCCGACACAGGGCAGTATCGCTACGAGCAGTACTTC. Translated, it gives CASSRIPDTGQYRYEQYF.

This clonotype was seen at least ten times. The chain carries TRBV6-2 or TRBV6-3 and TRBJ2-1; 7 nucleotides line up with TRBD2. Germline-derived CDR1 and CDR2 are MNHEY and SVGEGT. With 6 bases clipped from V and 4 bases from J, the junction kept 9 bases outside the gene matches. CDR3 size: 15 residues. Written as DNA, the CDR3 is TGTGCCAGCAGATGGGACTACAACCTATACAATGAGCAGTTCTTC. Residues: CASRWDYNLYNEQFF.

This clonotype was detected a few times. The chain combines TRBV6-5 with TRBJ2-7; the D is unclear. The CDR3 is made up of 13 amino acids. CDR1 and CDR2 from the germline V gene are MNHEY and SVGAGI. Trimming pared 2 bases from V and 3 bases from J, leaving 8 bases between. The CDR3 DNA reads TGTGCCAGCAGTTACGACCAAGACTACGAGCAGTACTTC. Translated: CASSYDQDYEQYF.

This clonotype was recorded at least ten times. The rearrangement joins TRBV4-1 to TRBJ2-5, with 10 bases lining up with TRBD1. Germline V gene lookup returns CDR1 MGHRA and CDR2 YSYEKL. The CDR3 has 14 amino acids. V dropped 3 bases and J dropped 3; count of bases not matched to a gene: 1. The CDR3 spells CASSQGTGEETQYF. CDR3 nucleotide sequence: TGCGCCAGCAGCCAGGGGACAGGGGAAGAGACCCAGTACTTC.

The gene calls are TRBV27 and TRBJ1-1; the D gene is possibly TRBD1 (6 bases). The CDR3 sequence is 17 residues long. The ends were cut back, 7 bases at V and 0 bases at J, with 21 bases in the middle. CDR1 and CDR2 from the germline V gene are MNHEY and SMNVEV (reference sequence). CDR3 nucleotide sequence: TGTGCCAGCATCATCCCCCCCCCAGGACAGTTGAACACTGAAGCTTTCTTT. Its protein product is CASIIPPPGQLNTEAFF.

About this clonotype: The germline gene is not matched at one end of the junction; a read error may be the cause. CDR3 sequence reads: CASGLGPSYEQYF. The CDR3 DNA reads TGTGCTAGTGGCTTGGGACCCTCCTACGAGCAGTACTTC. The V and J genes are TRBV12-5 and TRBJ2-7; D possibly uses TRBD1 or TRBD2 (5 bases each). This CDR3 has 13 amino acids. The germline gives CDR1 LGHNT, CDR2 FRNRAP. Together with reference TRBV12-5 and TRBJ2-7, the CDR3 gives the full variable domain: DARVTQTPRHKVTEMGQEVTMRCQPILGHNTVFWYRQTMMQGLELLAYFRNRAPLDDSGMPKDRFSAEMPDATLATLKIQPSEPRDSAVYFCASGLGPSYEQYFGPGTRLTVT.

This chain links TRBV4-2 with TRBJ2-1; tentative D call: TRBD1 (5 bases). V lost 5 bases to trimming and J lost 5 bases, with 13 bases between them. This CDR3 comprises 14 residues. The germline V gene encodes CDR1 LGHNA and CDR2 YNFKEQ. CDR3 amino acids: CASSAGRVHNEQFF. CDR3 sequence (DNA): TGTGCCAGCAGCGCAGGCAGGGTCCACAATGAGCAGTTCTTC.

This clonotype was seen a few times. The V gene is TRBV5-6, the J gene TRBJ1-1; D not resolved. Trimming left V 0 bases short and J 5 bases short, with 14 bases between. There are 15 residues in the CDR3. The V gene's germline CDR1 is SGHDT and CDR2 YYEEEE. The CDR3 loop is CASSLVGVRETEAFF. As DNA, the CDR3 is TGTGCCAGCAGCTTGGTTGGGGTGAGAGAGACTGAAGCTTTCTTT.

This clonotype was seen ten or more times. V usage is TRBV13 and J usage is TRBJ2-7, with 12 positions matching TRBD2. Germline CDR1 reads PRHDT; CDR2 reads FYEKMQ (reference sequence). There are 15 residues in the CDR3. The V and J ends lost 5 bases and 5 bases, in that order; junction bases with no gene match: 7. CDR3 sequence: CASSPSGGGPHEQYF. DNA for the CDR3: TGTGCCAGCAGCCCTAGCGGGGGGGGACCACACGAGCAGTACTTC. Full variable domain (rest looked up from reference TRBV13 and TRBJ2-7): AAGVIQSPRHLIKEKRETATLKCYPIPRHDTVYWYQQGPGQDPQFLISFYEKMQSDKGSIPDRFSAQQFSDYHSELNMSSLELGDSALYFCASSPSGGGPHEQYFGPGTRLTVT.

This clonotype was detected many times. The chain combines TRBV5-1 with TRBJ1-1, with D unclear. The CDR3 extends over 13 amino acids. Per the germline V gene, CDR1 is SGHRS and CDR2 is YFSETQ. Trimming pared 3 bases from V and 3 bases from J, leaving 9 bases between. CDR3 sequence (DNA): TGCGCCAGCAGCTGGTCCGGTGACACTGAAGCTTTCTTT. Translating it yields CASSWSGDTEAFF.

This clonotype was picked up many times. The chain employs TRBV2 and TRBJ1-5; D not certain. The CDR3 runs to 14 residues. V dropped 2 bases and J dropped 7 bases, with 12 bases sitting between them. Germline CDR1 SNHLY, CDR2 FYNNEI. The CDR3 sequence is CASSERTSGQPQHF. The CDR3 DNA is TGTGCCAGCAGTGAAAGGACGTCCGGCCAGCCCCAGCATTTT.

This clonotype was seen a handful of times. In nucleotides, the CDR3 is TGTGCCCCCGGGGACGCCTGCGGCTACACCTTC. It specifies CAPGDACGYTF. The V and J genes are TRBV12-3 or TRBV12-4 and TRBJ1-2; D possibly corresponds to TRBD1 (5 bases). The CDR3 covers 11 residues. Trimming took 11 bases from V and 8 from J, leaving 15 bases between them.

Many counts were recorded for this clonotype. Written as DNA, the CDR3 is TGCGCCAGCAGCTTGGACACTAATACAGATACGCAGTATTTT. This encodes CASSLDTNTDTQYF. The rearrangement uses TRBV5-1 and TRBJ2-3, with D uncertain. This CDR3 has 14 residues. Trimming cost V 0 bases and J 3 bases, with 8 bases left between them. Germline lookup yields CDR1 SGHRS and CDR2 YFSETQ. Complete variable domain (other parts from reference TRBV5-1 and TRBJ2-3): KAGVTQTPRYLIKTRGQQVTLSCSPISGHRSVSWYQQTPGQGLQFLFEYFSETQRNKGNFPGRFSGRQFSNSRSEMNVSTLELGDSALYLCASSLDTNTDTQYFGPGTRLTVL.

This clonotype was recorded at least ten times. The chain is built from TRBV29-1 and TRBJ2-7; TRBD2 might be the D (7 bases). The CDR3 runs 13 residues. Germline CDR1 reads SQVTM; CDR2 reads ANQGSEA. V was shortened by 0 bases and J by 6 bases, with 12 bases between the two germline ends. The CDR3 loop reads CSVEDRGGREQYF. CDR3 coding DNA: TGCAGCGTTGAAGATAGGGGGGGGCGCGAGCAGTACTTC.

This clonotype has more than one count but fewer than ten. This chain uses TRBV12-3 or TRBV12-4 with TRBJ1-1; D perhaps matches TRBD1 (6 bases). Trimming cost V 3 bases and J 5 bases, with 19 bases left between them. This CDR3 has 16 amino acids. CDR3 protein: CASSLTGAFVGTEAFF. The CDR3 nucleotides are TGTGCCAGCAGTTTGACGGGGGCTTTCGTGGGGACTGAAGCTTTCTTT.

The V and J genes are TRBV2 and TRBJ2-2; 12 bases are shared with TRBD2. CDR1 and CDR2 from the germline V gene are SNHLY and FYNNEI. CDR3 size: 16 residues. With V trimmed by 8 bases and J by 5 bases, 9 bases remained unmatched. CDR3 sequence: CASRRTSGVGTGELFF. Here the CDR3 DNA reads TGTGCCAGCCGGAGGACTAGCGGGGTAGGGACCGGGGAGCTGTTTTTT. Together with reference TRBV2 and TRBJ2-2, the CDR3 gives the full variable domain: EPEVTQTPSHQVTQMGQEVILRCVPISNHLYFYWYRQILGQKVEFLVSFYNNEISEKSEIFDDQFSVERPDGSNFTLKIRSTKLEDSAMYFCASRRTSGVGTGELFFGEGSRLTVL.

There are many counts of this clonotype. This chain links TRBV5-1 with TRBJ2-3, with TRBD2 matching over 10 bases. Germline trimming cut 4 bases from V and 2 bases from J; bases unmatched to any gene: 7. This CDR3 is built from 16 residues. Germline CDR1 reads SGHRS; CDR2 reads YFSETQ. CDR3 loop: CASSPEAGGHTDTQYF. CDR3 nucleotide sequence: TGCGCCAGCAGCCCTGAAGCGGGGGGGCACACAGATACGCAGTATTTT.

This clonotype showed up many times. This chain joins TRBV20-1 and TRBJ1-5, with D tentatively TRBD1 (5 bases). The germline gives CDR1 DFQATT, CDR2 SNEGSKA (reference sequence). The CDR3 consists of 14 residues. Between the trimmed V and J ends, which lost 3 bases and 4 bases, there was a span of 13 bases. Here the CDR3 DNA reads TGCAGTGCTAGCACAGAGGGACCTAATCAGCCCCAGCATTTT. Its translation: CSASTEGPNQPQHF.

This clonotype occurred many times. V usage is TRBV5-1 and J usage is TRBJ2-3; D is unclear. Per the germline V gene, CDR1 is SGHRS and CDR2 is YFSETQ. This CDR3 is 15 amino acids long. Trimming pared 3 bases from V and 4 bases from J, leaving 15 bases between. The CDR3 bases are TGCGCCAGCAGCTCCCGACCAAACCCCGCAGATACGCAGTATTTT. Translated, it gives CASSSRPNPADTQYF.

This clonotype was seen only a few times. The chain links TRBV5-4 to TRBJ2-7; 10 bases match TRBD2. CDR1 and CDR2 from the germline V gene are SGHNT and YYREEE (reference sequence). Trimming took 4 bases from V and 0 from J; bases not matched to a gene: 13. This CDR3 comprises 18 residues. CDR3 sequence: CASSRRASGGRSSYEQYF. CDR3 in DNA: TGTGCCAGCAGCCGCCGGGCTAGCGGGGGTCGAAGCTCCTACGAGCAGTACTTC. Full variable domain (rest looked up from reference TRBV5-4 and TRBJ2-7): ETGVTQSPTHLIKTRGQQVTLRCSSQSGHNTVSWYQQALGQGPQFIFQYYREEENGRGNFPPRFSGLQFPNYSSELNVNALELDDSALYLCASSRRASGGRSSYEQYFGPGTRLTVT.